Listed below are T cell receptor beta chains from one sample, sequenced in a study of identical twins. TCRdb reanalysed the 5' RACE reads using MiXCR and keeps one entry per CDR3 protein. The sample lists over 200,000 distinct CDR3 sequences, about 6.7% seen once, with about 14% in the top ten. The sample also formed part of further work on T cells expressing NK-cell markers.

Material for sequencing was CD8+ T cells sorted from blood. The source is a young woman in good health. Both conserved end residues are part of each CDR3. The D gene is left open where the match is weak. Clone sizes are given selectively: once, few, many, or a class where the clone is expanded.

clone_size j_call v_call d_call cdr3_aa cdr3_nt
many TRBJ2-7 TRBV12-3/TRBV12-4 NA CASSLTPYEQYF TGTGCCAGCAGTTTAACCCCCTACGAGCAGTACTTC
NA TRBJ1-2 TRBV5-1 TRBD1 CASWGVGTDRGNGYTF TGCGCCAGCTGGGGAGTTGGAACTGACAGGGGCAATGGCTACACCTTC
few TRBJ1-2 TRBV11-2 NA CASSFGTGQRDNGYTF TGTGCCAGCAGCTTTGGCACCGGACAGAGAGATAATGGCTACACCTTC
NA TRBJ1-4 TRBV29-1 TRBD1 CSVKLGQSTNEKLFF TGCAGCGTGAAGTTGGGACAGTCAACTAATGAAAAACTGTTTTTT
NA TRBJ1-1 TRBV27 NA CASRQGQNTEAFF TGTGCCAGCCGTCAGGGGCAGAACACTGAAGCTTTCTTT
few TRBJ2-1 TRBV4-3 TRBD2 CASSRVEAGNEQFF TGCGCCAGCAGCCGGGTCGAAGCGGGAAATGAGCAGTTCTTC
NA TRBJ2-5 TRBV7-9 NA CASSGLDGTQYF TGTGCCAGCAGCGGACTGGACGGGACCCAGTACTTC
many TRBJ2-7 TRBV5-1 TRBD1 CASSSTGTGDYEQYF TGCGCCAGCAGCTCGACCGGGACAGGGGACTACGAGCAGTACTTC
few TRBJ1-5 TRBV6-1 NA CASSEIGAGQPQHF TGTGCCAGCAGTGAAATTGGGGCCGGGCAGCCCCAGCATTTT
NA TRBJ2-7 TRBV10-2 TRBD1 CASSASGQTTYEQYF TGCGCCAGCAGTGCGTCGGGACAGACAACCTACGAGCAGTACTTC
NA TRBJ2-7 TRBV10-3 TRBD2 CAISDASSGTSEQYF TGTGCCATCAGTGATGCGTCTAGCGGAACCTCCGAGCAGTACTTC
NA TRBJ1-5 TRBV12-3/TRBV12-4 NA CASSLFKGPQHF TGTGCCAGCAGTTTATTCAAGGGGCCCCAGCATTTT
few TRBJ2-3 TRBV6-2/TRBV6-3 NA CASSYAGNTDTQYF TGTGCCAGCAGTTACGCGGGCAACACAGATACGCAGTATTTT
NA TRBJ2-7 TRBV6-2/TRBV6-3 NA CASSQAFETDPYEQYF TGTGCCAGCAGTCAGGCCTTCGAGACAGATCCCTACGAGCAGTACTTC
few TRBJ2-7 TRBV7-2 TRBD2 CASSLLAGRNEQYF TGTGCCAGCAGCTTACTAGCGGGGAGGAACGAGCAGTACTTC
few TRBJ1-1 TRBV5-1 NA CASSRPSREPNTEAFF TGCGCCAGCAGCAGGCCTTCCCGGGAACCGAACACTGAAGCTTTCTTT
many TRBJ1-1 TRBV20-1 NA CSVVAGYTEAFF TGCAGTGTGGTAGCCGGGTACACTGAAGCTTTCTTT
many TRBJ2-7 TRBV7-9 TRBD1 CASSPLGQRAYEQYF TGTGCCAGCAGCCCCCTGGGACAGAGAGCCTACGAGCAGTACTTC
few TRBJ2-3 TRBV9 NA CASSSISTDTQYF TGTGCCAGCAGCAGCATTAGCACAGATACGCAGTATTTT
NA TRBJ2-2 TRBV7-7 TRBD1 CASSLDPDRGRRIVGELFF TGTGCCAGCAGCTTAGATCCGGACAGGGGGCGCCGAATAGTCGGGGAGCTGTTTTTT
NA TRBJ2-4 TRBV12-3/TRBV12-4 NA CASSFSGLIQYF TGTGCCAGCAGTTTTAGCGGACTCATTCAGTACTTC